Each of the 4 T cell receptor beta chains below was sequenced from the same sample in a study of CD8 T cells in Susac syndrome. Random-hexamer reverse transcription was applied to about 0.45 to 1 ug RNA. TCRdb processed the immunoSEQ multiplex PCR reads anew with MiXCR; each CDR3 protein has one entry. This table has approximately 180,000 distinct CDR3 sequences, 90% to 97% appearing once. Sequenced material: CD4+ T cells from PBMCs. The receptors here all came from a human donor with multiple sclerosis.

This clonotype appeared a single time. The chain carries TRBV7-9 and TRBJ2-5, with D tentatively TRBD2 (6 bases). The CDR3 totals 15 residues. V lost 4 bases and J lost 3, with 15 bases in between. The germline V gene has CDR1 SEHNR and CDR2 FQNEAQ (reference sequence). The CDR3 here is CASSSSTGRKETQYF. CDR3 nucleotides: TGTGCCAGCAGCTCGAGCACGGGGAGGAAAGAGACCCAGTACTTC.

As DNA, the CDR3 is TGCAGCGTTGCGCAGGGGGCGGTGCACACTGAAGCTTTCTTT. It specifies CSVAQGAVHTEAFF. V usage is TRBV29-1 and J usage is TRBJ1-1; 8 bases line up with TRBD1. J was trimmed by 3 bases and V by 4 bases; bases with no gene match: 7. CDR3 length: 14 amino acids. Per germline, CDR1 SQVTM and CDR2 ANQGSEA. Full variable domain (rest looked up from reference TRBV29-1 and TRBJ1-1): SAVISQKPSRDICQRGTSLTIQCQVDSQVTMMFWYRQQPGQSLTLIATANQGSEATYESGFVIDKFPISRPNLTFSTLTVSNMSPEDSSIYLCSVAQGAVHTEAFFGQGTRLTVV.

The chain recombines TRBV12-3 or TRBV12-4 with TRBJ1-2; D is undetermined. The CDR3 is 12 amino acids. V was pared by 7 bases and J by 4 bases, with 10 bases between. The chain's CDR3 is CASTPGPYGYTF. The CDR3 DNA follows: TGTGCCAGCACCCCCGGACCCTATGGCTACACCTTC.

The chain combines TRBV9 with TRBJ2-5, with no clear D. The length of the CDR3 is 15 residues. CDR1 and CDR2 (germline): SGDLS, YYNGEE. The V end lost 3 bases, the J end lost 4 bases, and 16 bases lay between the germline ends. CDR3 nucleotide sequence: TGTGCCAGCAGCGGATGGGCTGGTCCGGGAGAGACCCAGTACTTC. Translated, it gives CASSGWAGPGETQYF.